This passage covers 31 T cell receptor beta chains from one sample sequenced in a study of blood T cell repertoires in COVID-19. Profiled with immunoSEQ multiplex PCR; TCRdb holds only in-frame clones, not every one. The sample lists about 380,000 clones, roughly 91% seen once, with about 1.2% in the top ten. The sequencing input was PBMCs or T cells enriched from blood (not recorded which). These receptors were obtained from a woman between 18 and 29 years old who had recovered from COVID-19.

The chain employs TRBV20-1 and TRBJ2-5; 8 bases fit TRBD2. The CDR3 is made up of 13 amino acids. Germline V gives CDR1 DFQATT, CDR2 SNEGSKA (reference sequence). V was clipped by 3 bases and J by 2 bases; unmatched bases: 2. In DNA, the CDR3 is TGCAGTGCTAGTACTAGCGGACAAGAGACCCAGTACTTC. Translated: CSASTSGQETQYF.

J is TRBJ2-5 and V is TRBV5-1; 10 nucleotides line up with TRBD2. The CDR3 contains 16 residues. The J segment lost 3 bases and the V segment lost 0 bases, leaving 5 bases of the junction unmatched. The germline CDR1 and CDR2 sequences are SGHRS and YFSETQ. The CDR3 DNA reads TGCGCCAGCAGCTTGGTATTCCTAGCGGGGGAAGAGACCCAGTACTTC. Residues: CASSLVFLAGEETQYF.

The chain joins TRBV5-1 to TRBJ1-5; 9 nucleotides agree with TRBD1. With V trimmed by 0 bases and J by 2 bases, 6 bases remained unmatched. There are 17 residues in the CDR3. Germline CDR1 is SGHRS and CDR2 is YFSETQ. The CDR3 loop is CASSLGDREWRNQPQHF. CDR3 coding DNA: TGCGCCAGCAGCTTGGGGGACAGGGAGTGGCGCAATCAGCCCCAGCATTTT.

The chain employs TRBV30 and TRBJ1-5; D is ambiguous. V lost 0 bases and J lost 0, with 6 bases in between. The germline gives CDR1 GTSNPN, CDR2 SVGIG (reference sequence). The CDR3 is 14 residues long. The CDR3 protein is CAWSVTDSNQPQHF. The CDR3 DNA follows: TGTGCCTGGAGTGTAACAGATAGCAATCAGCCCCAGCATTTT.

The table lists this clone with a few counts. The V and J genes are TRBV7-8 and TRBJ2-2; 8 positions agree with TRBD1. Germline V gene sequence: CDR1 SGHVS, CDR2 FQNEAQ. The CDR3 loop spans 15 amino acids. V was pared by 4 bases and J by 5 bases, with 6 bases of the junction left unmatched. The CDR3 DNA follows: TGTGCCAGCAGCTCTCGACAGGGGAGGACCGGGGAGCTGTTTTTT. Translating gives CASSSRQGRTGELFF.

This chain's CDR3 is CASSTGGRNTEAFF. The CDR3 region has the DNA TGCGCCAGCAGCACAGGGGGCCGGAACACTGAAGCTTTCTTT. The rearrangement links TRBV10-1 to TRBJ1-1, with 9 bases identical to TRBD1. This CDR3 comprises 14 residues. CDR1 is WNHNN, CDR2 SYGVQD, per germline (reference sequence). V lost 6 bases to trimming and J lost 1 base; unmatched junction nucleotides: 3.

CDR3 sequence: CASSIMAGRGDSPLHF. DNA for the CDR3: TGTGCCAGTAGTATTATGGCTGGCAGGGGTGATTCACCCCTCCACTTT. The chain recombines TRBV19 with TRBJ1-6; possible D gene TRBD1, 6 bases. The V and J ends lost 3 bases and 8 bases respectively, with 17 bases between them. Germline values: CDR1 LNHDA, CDR2 SQIVND (reference sequence). The CDR3 spans 16 residues.

V gene TRBV2 combines with J gene TRBJ2-7; maybe TRBD1 (5 bases). V lost 3 bases to trimming and J lost 6 bases, with 9 bases between them. CDR1 SNHLY and CDR2 FYNNEI come from the germline V gene. The CDR3 totals 12 residues. The DNA of the CDR3 is TGTGCCAGCAGTGAGGGCAGGGCCGAGCAGTACTTC. It codes for CASSEGRAEQYF.

V usage is TRBV6-5 and J usage is TRBJ2-3; maybe TRBD2 (5 bases). This CDR3 spans 10 amino acids. The germline CDR1 and CDR2 sequences are MNHEY and SVGAGI. The V end was cut by 8 bases, the J end by 6 bases, with 6 bases between. The CDR3 DNA reads as TGTGCCAGCCGGGGTGATACGCAGTATTTT. This encodes CASRGDTQYF.

J is TRBJ2-1 and V is TRBV10-3, with TRBD1 identical over 10 bases. Germline V gives CDR1 ENHRY, CDR2 SYGVKD. This CDR3 region has 13 residues. Trimming at V came to 2 bases and at J to 13 bases, leaving 5 bases not matched to a gene. The CDR3 region has the DNA TGTGCCATCAGTGAGGCGACAGGGGGCGGCCAGTTCTTC. Residues: CAISEATGGGQFF.

The chain couples TRBV29-1 to TRBJ1-4; D ambiguous. Germline CDR1 and CDR2: SQVTM and ANQGSEA. Trimming removed 7 bases at V and 3 bases at J, with 24 bases between. The CDR3 has 17 amino acids. The CDR3: CSASPFIGGHSNEKLFF. CDR3 nucleotides: TGCAGCGCCTCCCCGTTCATCGGAGGGCACTCTAATGAAAAACTGTTTTTT.

V gene TRBV6-5 combines with J gene TRBJ2-7; TRBD1 matches 9 bases. CDR1 MNHEY and CDR2 SVGAGI come from the germline V gene. The ends lost 11 bases at V and 4 bases at J; junction bases unmatched: 12. CDR3 length: 14 amino acids. Here the CDR3 reads CAASEQGATYEQYF. For the CDR3, the DNA is TGTGCCGCTTCTGAACAGGGGGCGACGTACGAGCAGTACTTC.

This clone was observed a few times. The V and J genes are TRBV2 and TRBJ1-5; tentatively, D is TRBD1 (6 bases). Germline assignment: CDR1 SNHLY and CDR2 FYNNEI. V dropped 7 bases and J dropped 3 bases, with 13 bases sitting between them. This CDR3 region has 14 residues. The CDR3, as DNA: TGTGCCAGCACCCAAAACAGGGCCAATCAGCCCCAGCATTTT. Protein sequence: CASTQNRANQPQHF.

This clone was detected only once. V is TRBV2 and J is TRBJ2-3, with D possibly being TRBD2 (5 bases). The germline CDR1 and CDR2 sequences are SNHLY and FYNNEI. The germline V and J ends were trimmed by 6 bases and 2 bases, with 24 bases remaining between them. The CDR3 is 18 residues long. The CDR3 reads CASSDSPLMRETTDTQYF. In DNA form, the CDR3 reads TGTGCCAGCAGCGACTCCCCCTTGATGAGGGAGACCACAGATACGCAGTATTTT.

The chain has TRBV2 and TRBJ1-4, with D possibly TRBD1 on 5 matching bases. This CDR3 has 15 amino acids. V gave up 2 bases and J gave up 8 bases, with 15 bases separating them. Germline values: CDR1 SNHLY, CDR2 FYNNEI. CDR3 protein: CASSERAGFVEKLFF. In DNA, the CDR3 is TGTGCCAGCAGTGAAAGGGCAGGGTTTGTGGAAAAACTGTTTTTT.

The chain couples TRBV6-5 to TRBJ2-7, with D tentatively TRBD1 (6 bases). CDR3 length: 14 residues. The V end was cut by 5 bases, the J end by 5 bases, with 16 bases between. The germline gives CDR1 MNHEY, CDR2 SVGAGI. Here the CDR3 reads CASSPGQRRHEQYF. As DNA, the CDR3 is TGTGCCAGCAGTCCTGGACAGCGAAGACACGAGCAGTACTTC.

The rearrangement joins TRBV5-1 to TRBJ2-5; 9 nucleotides line up with TRBD2. V shed 4 bases and J 5 bases; nucleotides not matched to a gene: 0. CDR3 size: 12 residues. The V gene's germline CDR1 is SGHRS and CDR2 YFSETQ. CDR3 DNA: TGCGCCAGCAGCGCGGGGGGGGAGACCCAGTACTTC. Translating it yields CASSAGGETQYF.

The J gene is TRBJ2-7, the V gene TRBV27; tentatively, D is TRBD2 (5 bases). Germline CDR1 reads MNHEY; CDR2 reads SMNVEV (reference sequence). The CDR3 is 13 amino acids. Trimming stripped 2 bases from V and 9 bases from J, with 14 bases between. The CDR3 DNA sequence: TGTGCCAGCAGTTTAAGCCCCGGTGGAGGGCAGTACTTC. Residues: CASSLSPGGGQYF.

This clone appeared a single time. The chain is built from TRBV11-1 and TRBJ1-2, with 8 bases lining up with TRBD1. Per the germline V gene, CDR1 is SGHAT and CDR2 is FQDESV (reference sequence). V was pared by 5 bases and J by 3 bases, with 11 bases of the junction left unmatched. CDR3 size: 16 residues. The CDR3 nucleotides read TGTGCCAGCAGCCCTAAAAGGACAGGGCACCACTATGGCTACACCTTC. Amino acids: CASSPKRTGHHYGYTF.

The chain has TRBV27 and TRBJ1-2, with TRBD1 matching 8 bases. Germline loops: CDR1 MNHEY, CDR2 SMNVEV (reference sequence). The V segment lost 6 bases and the J segment 4 bases; nucleotides outside the gene matches: 4. CDR3 length: 13 amino acids. The CDR3 nucleotides read TGTGCCAGCAGCCCAGGGGGCGTCTATGGCTACACCTTC. Its protein product is CASSPGGVYGYTF.

This chain uses TRBV27 with TRBJ2-3; 7 nucleotides match TRBD1. CDR1 and CDR2 (germline): MNHEY, SMNVEV (reference sequence). The J segment lost 2 bases and the V segment lost 3 bases, leaving 5 bases of the junction unmatched. The CDR3 is 15 amino acids. The CDR3 nucleotides read TGTGCCAGCAGTTTTCTTGGACAGGACACAGATACGCAGTATTTT. Its protein product is CASSFLGQDTDTQYF.

The chain couples TRBV4-1 to TRBJ1-1, with 8 positions matching TRBD1. This CDR3 is 14 amino acids long. V trimming: 1 base; J trimming: 3 bases; junction bases outside the gene matches: 1. Germline assignment: CDR1 MGHRA and CDR2 YSYEKL. The CDR3 is CASSQGQGYTEAFF. The CDR3 region has the DNA TGCGCCAGCAGCCAAGGACAGGGGTACACTGAAGCTTTCTTT.

V is TRBV7-3 and J is TRBJ1-2; no reliable D call. Per germline, CDR1 SGHTA and CDR2 FQGTGA. V shed 1 base and J shed 2 bases, with 8 bases lying between them. CDR3 size: 14 residues. The CDR3 DNA follows: TGTGCCAGCAGCTTAAGCGGCAGAAACTATGGCTACACCTTC. This gives the protein CASSLSGRNYGYTF.

The gene calls are TRBV5-4 and TRBJ2-3; D remains ambiguous. V was clipped by 2 bases and J by 4 bases, with 8 bases between them. The CDR3 length is 13 residues. The V gene's germline CDR1 is SGHNT and CDR2 YYREEE (reference sequence). The CDR3 DNA reads as TGTGCCAGCAGCTTAAGAAGCGCAGATACGCAGTATTTT. Translating gives CASSLRSADTQYF. Filled out from reference TRBV5-4 and TRBJ2-3, the complete variable domain reads ETGVTQSPTHLIKTRGQQVTLRCSSQSGHNTVSWYQQALGQGPQFIFQYYREEENGRGNFPPRFSGLQFPNYSSELNVNALELDDSALYLCASSLRSADTQYFGPGTRLTVL.

The sample holds one count of this clone. J is TRBJ2-2 and V is TRBV5-5, with 9 positions matching TRBD1. Per the germline V gene, CDR1 is SGHKS and CDR2 is YYEKEE (reference sequence). V lost 8 bases, J lost 5 bases, and 7 bases stayed unmatched. The CDR3 is made up of 14 amino acids. The CDR3 reads CASMDRGSTGELFF. The CDR3 DNA follows: TGTGCCAGTATGGACAGGGGAAGTACCGGGGAGCTGTTTTTT.

The chain uses TRBV5-4 and TRBJ2-1, with 7 bases identical to TRBD1. After removal of 4 bases from V and 5 bases from J, the junction contained 12 bases not matched to a gene. CDR1 and CDR2 (germline): SGHNT, YYREEE (reference sequence). The length of the CDR3 is 16 residues. This CDR3 is CASSNRQGKINNEQFF. CDR3 coding DNA: TGTGCCAGCAGCAACCGACAGGGTAAAATCAACAATGAGCAGTTCTTC.

This chain uses TRBV7-6 with TRBJ1-2, with D perhaps matching TRBD1 (6 bases). Germline CDR1 SGHVS, CDR2 FNYEAQ. The germline V and J ends were trimmed by 5 bases and 4 bases, with 17 bases remaining between them. The CDR3 sequence is 15 residues long. The CDR3, as DNA: TGTGCCAGCAGCAATCCAGGGGCCGAACTCTATGGCTACACCTTC. Residues: CASSNPGAELYGYTF.

This clone was seen a single time. V and J are TRBV7-9 and TRBJ2-7; D is uncertain. The germline V gene encodes CDR1 SEHNR and CDR2 FQNEAQ (reference sequence). The CDR3 has 15 amino acids. Trimming took off 4 bases at V and 0 bases at J, with 13 bases between the two ends. CDR3 protein: CASSSEALSSYEQYF. The CDR3 region has the DNA TGTGCCAGCAGCTCCGAGGCCCTGAGCTCCTACGAGCAGTACTTC.

The V gene is TRBV4-3, the J gene TRBJ1-2; 9 bases are a match to TRBD1. The V gene end was trimmed by 3 bases and the J gene end by 4 bases; junction bases not matched to a gene: 9. The germline V gene encodes CDR1 LGHNA and CDR2 YSLEER. The CDR3 runs 16 residues. The CDR3 reads CASSQGGTGLSYGYTF. The CDR3 nucleotides read TGCGCCAGCAGCCAGGGTGGGACAGGGTTGAGCTATGGCTACACCTTC.

This clone occurred a few times. The chain joins TRBV27 to TRBJ1-2; tentative D call: TRBD1 (5 bases). Per germline, CDR1 MNHEY and CDR2 SMNVEV (reference sequence). CDR3 size: 15 residues. The V end lost 6 bases, the J end lost 8 bases, and 22 bases lay between the germline ends. The CDR3 is CASSSGMAGWRGYTF. In DNA form, the CDR3 reads TGTGCCAGCAGCTCTGGGATGGCAGGGTGGAGAGGCTACACCTTC.

The J gene is TRBJ1-1, the V gene TRBV5-1; possible D gene TRBD1, 5 bases. The V gene's germline CDR1 is SGHRS and CDR2 YFSETQ. The ends were cut back, 2 bases at V and 5 bases at J, with 16 bases in the middle. CDR3 length: 15 residues. DNA of the CDR3: TGCGCCAGCAGCTTCATAGACACGACAGAGACTGAAGCTTTCTTT. Protein: CASSFIDTTETEAFF. Full variable domain (remainder filled in from reference TRBV5-1 and TRBJ1-1): KAGVTQTPRYLIKTRGQQVTLSCSPISGHRSVSWYQQTPGQGLQFLFEYFSETQRNKGNFPGRFSGRQFSNSRSEMNVSTLELGDSALYLCASSFIDTTETEAFFGQGTRLTVV.